This section outlines one T cell receptor (beta chain) sequence together with its context. This record belongs to a study of T cells in Graves' hyperthyroidism and ophthalmopathy. Amplified TCR beta CDR3 regions derived from RNA transcripts. In the first-round RT-PCR of the TCR CDR3, the HTBI primer set was used. TCRdb processed the multiplex PCR reads anew with MiXCR; each CDR3 protein has one entry. The sample includes 500,000 to 650,000 distinct CDR3 sequences, approximately 15% of them seen just once. Isolation of PBMCs was performed on around 9.4 ml fresh peripheral blood. Sequenced: blood. The receptor was isolated from a woman aged 40 to 49 with Graves' hyperthyroidism.

The CDR3 nucleotides are TGTGCCAGCAGTCAACCGGGACAGTACTATGGCTACACCTTC. The encoded protein is CASSQPGQYYGYTF. The chain is built from TRBV11-2 and TRBJ1-2; 7 positions agree with TRBD1. CDR3 size: 14 residues. Germline lookup yields CDR1 SGHAT and CDR2 FQNNGV. The trim removed 6 bases at V and 3 bases at J, leaving 7 bases unmatched.